This is a list of T cell receptor beta chains from one sample in a study of T-cell reconstitution after alpha-beta-depleted transplantation in children. From the PCR reads, TCRdb called clonotypes with MiXCR, one entry per CDR3 protein. Among just under 250,000 distinct CDR3 sequences, 20% to 30% were seen once, and the ten largest hold approximately 2.5%. The specimen was PBMCs, collected before TCRalphabeta/CD19-depleted stem cell transplant. The receptor set was obtained from a girl aged 2-10 years with Fanconi anemia, due to receive a stem cell transplant. The CDR3 runs from the conserved cysteine through the conserved F or W. A D gene is named only where the DNA matches it firmly. Size is stated for part of the rows, as once, few or many counts, or as a class when the clone is expanded.

V gene	CDR3 length	J gene	D gene	clone size	CDR3 protein	CDR3 DNA
TRBV5-1	14	TRBJ2-7	TRBD1	-	CASSLQGAGYEQYF	TGCGCCAGCAGCTTACAGGGGGCGGGCTACGAGCAGTACTTC
TRBV20-1	14	TRBJ1-2	-	many	CSARVTKARRGYTF	TGCAGTGCTAGAGTGACAAAGGCTAGGAGGGGCTACACCTTC
TRBV12-3/TRBV12-4	17	TRBJ2-4	-	many	CASTLMINSQGQNIQYF	TGTGCCAGCACCCTAATGATAAACAGCCAGGGGCAAAACATTCAGTACTTC
TRBV29-1	15	TRBJ2-7	-	few	CSVRLRWDGAYEQYF	TGCAGCGTTAGGCTTCGGTGGGACGGCGCCTACGAGCAGTACTTC
TRBV28	14	TRBJ1-1	-	-	CASIDGSVNTEAFF	TGTGCCAGCATTGATGGGTCTGTGAACACTGAAGCTTTCTTT
TRBV20-1	12	TRBJ2-6	-	-	CSARAGTNVLTF	TGCAGTGCTAGAGCTGGGACCAACGTCCTGACTTTC
TRBV20-1	13	TRBJ1-1	TRBD1	-	CSAAGQLYTEAFF	TGCAGTGCTGCGGGACAGTTGTACACTGAAGCTTTCTTT
TRBV18	15	TRBJ2-1	-	many	CASSPLADPMREQFF	TGTGCCAGCTCACCACTCGCGGACCCGATGAGGGAGCAGTTCTTC
TRBV9	15	TRBJ1-2	-	many	CASSAHRTANYGYTF	TGTGCCAGCAGCGCCCACAGGACGGCTAACTATGGCTACACCTTC
TRBV19	15	TRBJ1-3	-	-	CASRHGGTSGNTIYF	TGTGCCAGTAGGCACGGCGGGACCTCTGGAAACACCATATATTTT
TRBV20-1	14	TRBJ2-7	-	few	CSASPGAFSYEQYF	TGCAGTGCTAGTCCGGGGGCTTTCTCCTACGAGCAGTACTTC
TRBV28	16	TRBJ2-3	-	-	CASSFRAPMNTDTQYF	TGTGCCAGCAGTTTCCGGGCCCCGATGAACACAGATACGCAGTATTTT
TRBV11-2	15	TRBJ2-2	-	-	CASSFQPRDTGELFF	TGTGCCAGCAGCTTCCAGCCCAGAGACACCGGGGAGCTGTTTTTT
TRBV25-1	14	TRBJ1-1	-	many	CASSKVDKNTEAFF	TGTGCCAGCAGTAAGGTGGACAAGAACACTGAAGCTTTCTTT
TRBV20-1	13	TRBJ2-3	-	many	CSAIGGPTDTQYF	TGCAGTGCTATCGGGGGGCCCACAGATACGCAGTATTTT
TRBV11-2	18	TRBJ1-2	TRBD1	few	CASSLQAVGNRGNYGYTF	TGTGCCAGCAGCTTACAAGCGGTGGGGAACAGGGGAAACTATGGCTACACCTTC
TRBV10-3	16	TRBJ2-3	TRBD1	-	CAISSKGQGSTDTQYF	TGTGCCATCAGCAGTAAGGGACAGGGCAGCACAGATACGCAGTATTTT
TRBV29-1	14	TRBJ2-5	TRBD1	many	CSVAHRTGGETQYF	TGCAGCGTTGCCCACCGGACAGGGGGAGAGACCCAGTACTTC
TRBV28	15	TRBJ2-5	TRBD2	-	CASSLVAGEKETQYF	TGTGCCAGCAGTTTAGTAGCGGGAGAGAAAGAGACCCAGTACTTC
TRBV6-1	14	TRBJ2-2	-	-	CASSAIRGTGELFF	TGTGCCAGCAGTGCAATAAGGGGCACCGGGGAGCTGTTTTTT
TRBV20-1	13	TRBJ1-3	-	many	CSARGHSGNTIYF	TGCAGTGCTAGAGGACACTCTGGAAACACCATATATTTT
TRBV15	19	TRBJ1-5	TRBD1	-	CATSSPPGQGVLADQPQHF	TGTGCCACCAGCTCACCCCCGGGACAGGGGGTTTTGGCCGACCAGCCCCAGCATTTT
TRBV20-1	14	TRBJ2-7	TRBD2	many	CSARESGAGYEQYF	TGCAGTGCTAGAGAAAGCGGAGCGGGATACGAGCAGTACTTC
TRBV25-1	14	TRBJ2-2	-	-	CASSTPLNTGELFF	TGTGCCAGCAGTACCCCTTTGAACACCGGGGAGCTGTTTTTT
TRBV29-1	11	TRBJ2-7	-	many	CSVEWDYEQYF	TGCAGCGTTGAATGGGACTACGAGCAGTACTTC
TRBV20-1	14	TRBJ2-3	-	few	CSASIASFPDTQYF	TGCAGTGCTAGTATCGCCAGTTTCCCAGATACGCAGTATTTT
TRBV20-1	14	TRBJ2-5	-	many	CSARDSRDQETQYF	TGCAGTGCTAGAGATTCCAGGGACCAAGAGACCCAGTACTTC
TRBV7-6	16	TRBJ2-7	-	few	CASSLEPGLSLYEQYF	TGTGCCAGCAGCTTAGAGCCGGGGCTCAGTCTTTACGAGCAGTACTTC
TRBV7-6	15	TRBJ1-2	-	-	CASSLGGREGYGYTF	TGTGCCAGCAGCTTAGGTGGCAGGGAGGGCTACGGCTACACCTTC
TRBV20-1	13	TRBJ2-7	-	-	CSAQRPYVYEQYF	TGCAGTGCTCAGCGGCCTTATGTGTACGAGCAGTACTTC
TRBV6-1	17	TRBJ2-3	-	-	CASSLGGGGAGSDTQYF	TGTGCCAGCAGTCTGGGAGGAGGAGGGGCAGGATCAGATACGCAGTATTTT
TRBV12-3/TRBV12-4	18	TRBJ2-3	TRBD2	-	CASKQLAGGPRGTDTQYF	TGTGCCAGCAAACAACTAGCGGGGGGGCCTAGGGGGACAGATACGCAGTATTTT
TRBV11-2	18	TRBJ2-3	TRBD2	few	CASSLSLAGGPGTDTQYF	TGTGCCAGCAGCTTAAGTCTAGCGGGGGGCCCAGGCACAGATACGCAGTATTTT
TRBV6-5	19	TRBJ2-3	TRBD2	-	CASSYSGLAGAPGTDTQYF	TGTGCCAGCAGTTACTCAGGACTAGCGGGAGCCCCTGGCACAGATACGCAGTATTTT
TRBV7-7	14	TRBJ2-5	TRBD1	few	CAAGAGGVGETQYF	TGTGCCGCCGGGGCAGGGGGCGTAGGAGAGACCCAGTACTTC
TRBV4-2	19	TRBJ2-1	TRBD2	many	CASSRSGLAGGRVNNEQFF	TGTGCCAGCAGCCGGTCGGGACTAGCGGGAGGCCGTGTCAACAATGAGCAGTTCTTC
TRBV28	15	TRBJ2-7	-	-	CASSFRLGQFDEQYF	TGTGCCAGCAGTTTCCGACTCGGGCAGTTCGACGAGCAGTACTTC
TRBV7-3	16	TRBJ2-3	-	few	CASSSIRDDLGVTQYF	TGTGCCAGCAGCTCGATCCGGGACGACTTAGGGGTTACGCAGTATTTT
TRBV20-1	13	TRBJ2-5	TRBD2	many	CSARVSGVETQYF	TGCAGTGCTAGAGTCAGCGGGGTAGAGACCCAGTACTTC
TRBV6-2/TRBV6-3	16	TRBJ2-7	TRBD1	many	CASSSAGTGASYEQYF	TGTGCCAGCAGTTCAGCCGGGACAGGAGCATCCTACGAGCAGTACTTC
TRBV29-1	10	TRBJ1-1	-	many	CSVRGAEAFF	TGCAGCGTTAGGGGGGCTGAAGCTTTCTTT
TRBV7-3	16	TRBJ2-2	-	few	CASSYSRQVNTGELFF	TGTGCCAGCAGCTATTCCCGACAGGTCAACACCGGGGAGCTGTTTTTT
TRBV27	17	TRBJ2-3	-	-	CASSLTRLVLSADTQYF	TGTGCCAGCAGTTTAACCCGGTTGGTCCTTAGTGCAGATACGCAGTATTTT
TRBV20-1	14	TRBJ2-4	TRBD2	many	CSAPGRGDKNIQYF	TGCAGTGCCCCCGGCCGGGGGGACAAAAACATTCAGTACTTC
TRBV20-1	15	TRBJ2-7	-	few	CSARDRGSYSYEQYF	TGCAGTGCTAGAGACCGGGGCAGTTACTCCTACGAGCAGTACTTC
TRBV28	14	TRBJ2-7	-	-	CARSPRLLSYEQYF	TGTGCCAGGAGCCCCCGGCTCCTTTCCTACGAGCAGTACTTC
TRBV29-1	14	TRBJ2-1	TRBD2	many	CSVGYGLAEDEQFF	TGCAGCGTAGGATATGGACTAGCGGAAGATGAGCAGTTCTTC
TRBV20-1	13	TRBJ2-5	-	many	CSASTGKTETQYF	TGCAGTGCTAGTACGGGGAAAACGGAGACCCAGTACTTC
TRBV6-2/TRBV6-3	12	TRBJ1-1	-	-	CASEDSYTEAFF	TGTGCCAGCGAGGACTCGTACACTGAAGCTTTCTTT
TRBV29-1	14	TRBJ1-2	-	many	CSVETRTANYGYTF	TGCAGCGTTGAAACTCGGACAGCTAACTATGGCTACACCTTC
TRBV20-1	12	TRBJ2-1	-	many	CSARVAPNEQFF	TGCAGTGCTAGAGTGGCGCCAAATGAGCAGTTCTTC